These T cell receptor beta chains were read from a single sample in a study of T cell repertoires in aging, cancer and after chemotherapy. MiXCR, applied by TCRdb to the multiplex PCR reads, yields one record per CDR3 protein. The sample carries about 12,000 distinct CDR3 sequences, 31% recorded once. The sequenced material came from blood. The receptors derive from a human donor in good health. The donor label of this sample is uncertain. CDR3s include the opening cysteine and the closing phenylalanine or tryptophan. The order of the fields is J gene, clone size, V gene, D gene, CDR3 DNA, CDR3 protein. D genes are given only for firm matches. The size of a clone is reported for some rows only, either as once, few or many, or as a class for expanded clones.

>TRBJ1-3|-|TRBV19|-
TGTGCCATTCAAGATACAGGCAGCTCTGGAAACACCATATATTTT
CAIQDTGSSGNTIYF
>TRBJ1-2|medium-sized|TRBV6-5|-
TGTGCCAGCAAGAACTATGGCTACACCTTC
CASKNYGYTF
>TRBJ2-3|-|TRBV5-1|TRBD2
TGCGCCAGCAGCTTGGACAGCGGGGGGTTAGATACGCAGTATTTT
CASSLDSGGLDTQYF
>TRBJ1-1|-|TRBV5-6|-
TGTGCCAGCAGCTTGGACAGGGCGGTCGGTGAAGCTTTCTTT
CASSLDRAVGEAFF
>TRBJ2-5|medium-sized|TRBV11-1|-
TGTGCCAGCAGGAACCGGGGACAGACCCAGTACTTC
CASRNRGQTQYF
>TRBJ2-1|few|TRBV12-3/TRBV12-4|-
TGTGCCAGCAGTCCGACAGGCCTATACAATGAGCAGTTCTTC
CASSPTGLYNEQFF
>TRBJ2-1|few|TRBV27|-
TGTGCCAGCAGTCTTTCCCGGGGCAATGAGCAGTTCTTC
CASSLSRGNEQFF
>TRBJ2-5|few|TRBV4-2|-
TGTGCCAGCAGCCAAGGACTAGAAGTGGAGACCCAGTACTTC
CASSQGLEVETQYF
>TRBJ2-5|-|TRBV27|-
TGTGCCAGCAGCTCCCTCACAAATTCTCAAGAGACCCAGTACTTC
CASSSLTNSQETQYF
>TRBJ1-1|medium-sized|TRBV29-1|-
TGCAGCGTGTCAAACACTGAAGCTTTCTTT
CSVSNTEAFF
>TRBJ2-1|few|TRBV12-3/TRBV12-4|TRBD1
TGTGCCAGCAGTCATACAGGGGGCAATGAGCAGTTCTTC
CASSHTGGNEQFF
>TRBJ1-3|few|TRBV6-6|TRBD1
TGTGCCAGCAGTTATCCCGCAGGGGGGAACACCATATATTTT
CASSYPAGGNTIYF
>TRBJ2-1|-|TRBV12-3/TRBV12-4|TRBD1
TGTGCCAGCAGTTTTAGTTCCAGGGGGCCTAAGTTCTTC
CASSFSSRGPKFF
>TRBJ1-4|few|TRBV6-2/TRBV6-3|TRBD1
TGTGCCAGCAGTAACGGACAGGGACGTTATGAAAAACTGTTTTTT
CASSNGQGRYEKLFF
>TRBJ2-5|few|TRBV6-5|-
TGTGCCAGCAGTAAAAGGGAGACCCAGTACTTC
CASSKRETQYF
>TRBJ1-5|-|TRBV5-6|-
TGTGCCAGCACCGATTCAGGGAGCAGCAATCAGCCCCAGCATTTT
CASTDSGSSNQPQHF
>TRBJ1-1|few|TRBV20-1|-
TGCAGTGCCCCAGTGGGCGGCGATTATGCTGAAGCTTTCTTT
CSAPVGGDYAEAFF
>TRBJ2-3|few|TRBV6-4|TRBD2
TGTGCCAGCAGTCCCTTTGGGACTAGCGGGGGGGCTTCCACAGATACGCAGTATTTT
CASSPFGTSGGASTDTQYF
>TRBJ2-2|-|TRBV6-5|-
TGTGCCAGCACGTGGTTGGCTAGTCGAACCTCCGGGGAGCTGTTTTTT
CASTWLASRTSGELFF
>TRBJ1-2|-|TRBV6-2/TRBV6-3|-
TGTGCCAGCAGTTCTCACGACAGGAGCTATGGCTACACCTTC
CASSSHDRSYGYTF
>TRBJ1-1|few|TRBV5-5|-
TGTGCCAGCAGCGGCGGCGCTTCTCTCAACACTGAAGCTTTCTTT
CASSGGASLNTEAFF
>TRBJ1-5|-|TRBV20-1|-
TGCAGTGCTAGAGATGGTAGGCAGGGGATGGGTCAGCCCCAGCATTTT
CSARDGRQGMGQPQHF
>TRBJ2-7|medium-sized|TRBV29-1|-
TGCAGCGTCCAACTGACAGGAACGCGCGAGCAGTACTTC
CSVQLTGTREQYF
>TRBJ1-2|few|TRBV5-5|-
TGTGCCAGCAGCCCAGCGACAGGAGGAGCTAACTATGGCTACACCTTC
CASSPATGGANYGYTF
>TRBJ1-6|-|TRBV7-2|-
TGTGCCAGCAGCTTAGGTCGTTCACCCCTCCACTTT
CASSLGRSPLHF
>TRBJ1-4|few|TRBV5-6|-
TGTGCCAGCAGCTTGGGAGGGAATAATGAAAAACTGTTTTTT
CASSLGGNNEKLFF
>TRBJ1-2|-|TRBV11-2|-
TGTGCCAGCAGACCTGGGGGCAGGATAAAGGGCTACACCTTC
CASRPGGRIKGYTF
>TRBJ1-1|few|TRBV30|-
TGTGCCTGGAGTCGTAGCAGGTGGACTGAAGCTTTCTTT
CAWSRSRWTEAFF
>TRBJ1-2|-|TRBV5-4|-
TGTGCCAGCAGGTCAGCGACAAACAGGGTTGAGGGCTACACCTTC
CASRSATNRVEGYTF
>TRBJ1-5|few|TRBV6-5|-
TGTGCCAGCAGTTGGGACAAGCGGAATCAGCCCCAGCATTTT
CASSWDKRNQPQHF
>TRBJ1-4|medium-sized|TRBV29-1|-
TGCAGCTCACGGGACGCCGCTAATGAAAAACTGTTTTTT
CSSRDAANEKLFF
>TRBJ2-5|-|TRBV12-3/TRBV12-4|TRBD2
TGTGCCAGCAGCCTCGGGGGGGGGTCTGAGACCCAGTACTTC
CASSLGGGSETQYF
>TRBJ2-1|-|TRBV19|TRBD1
TGTGCCAGTAGTGGACGACAGGGTTACGACAATGAGCAGTTCTTC
CASSGRQGYDNEQFF
>TRBJ2-2|medium-sized|TRBV13|TRBD1
TGTGCCAGCAGCCCGGGGACAGCCTTAAACACCGGGGAGCTGTTTTTT
CASSPGTALNTGELFF
>TRBJ2-5|-|TRBV6-1|-
TGTGCCGGGGCGGGGACTGGGACGGTGGGAGAGACCCAGTACTTC
CAGAGTGTVGETQYF
>TRBJ1-6|few|TRBV6-5|-
TGTGCCAGCAGCGGACGCTCCTATAATTCACCCCTCCACTTT
CASSGRSYNSPLHF
>TRBJ2-7|few|TRBV5-1|-
TGCGCCAGCAGCTGGGACACGTCCTACGAGCAGTACTTC
CASSWDTSYEQYF
>TRBJ2-1|-|TRBV12-3/TRBV12-4|TRBD1
TGTGCCAGCAGTGTACCGGGACAGGGGTTTCTCAGCTCCTACAATGAGCAGTTCTTC
CASSVPGQGFLSSYNEQFF
>TRBJ2-2|-|TRBV5-6|-
TGTGCCAGCAGCTCAGGGCTTACGAGGGCGAACACCGGGGAGCTGTTTTTT
CASSSGLTRANTGELFF
>TRBJ2-3|few|TRBV20-1|-
TGCAGTGCTAGAGTCACAGATACGCAGTATTTT
CSARVTDTQYF
>TRBJ1-1|-|TRBV12-3/TRBV12-4|-
TGTGCCAGCAGTCAACAGGGTAGGACTGAAGCTTTCTTT
CASSQQGRTEAFF
>TRBJ1-1|-|TRBV12-3/TRBV12-4|-
TGTGCCAGCAGTTCTGGTGGGCAGGGGACCGGGACTGAAGCTTTCTTT
CASSSGGQGTGTEAFF
>TRBJ2-5|-|TRBV5-4|-
TGTGCCAGCAGCCCTCAATACGGGGAGACCCAGTACTTC
CASSPQYGETQYF
>TRBJ1-2|-|TRBV5-6|TRBD1
TGTGCCAGCAGCCCCCTGACAGGGGCGGAGGGCTACACCTTC
CASSPLTGAEGYTF